A single sample is the source of the 11 T cell receptor beta chains below, sequenced in a study of T cells in Graves' hyperthyroidism and ophthalmopathy. Amplified TCR beta CDR3 regions came from RNA transcripts. The HTBI primer set served for first-round RT-PCR of the TCR CDR3. TCRdb re-analysed the multiplex PCR reads in MiXCR, keeping a single row per CDR3 protein. The profile covers around 380,000 distinct CDR3 sequences, with approximately 12% appearing a single time and roughly 20% taken by the ten largest. The specimen was blood. The receptors were gathered from a man aged 25 to 40 with Graves' hyperthyroidism that later progressed to Graves' ophthalmopathy.

This clonotype was counted a few times. The rearrangement joins TRBV24-1 to TRBJ1-2; no clear D gene. V was pared by 4 bases and J by 5 bases, with 10 bases between. The germline V gene has CDR1 KGHDR and CDR2 SFDVKD. The CDR3 contains 13 residues. CDR3 residues: CATSESGPYGYTF. Written as DNA, the CDR3 is TGTGCCACCAGTGAATCCGGCCCATATGGCTACACCTTC.

This clonotype was detected many times. J is TRBJ1-2 and V is TRBV12-3 or TRBV12-4; D gene unclear. The CDR3 totals 13 residues. V shed 3 bases and J shed 8 bases, with 13 bases lying between them. The CDR3 sequence: CASSFQAGRGYTF. The CDR3 DNA is TGTGCCAGCAGTTTCCAGGCCGGACGGGGCTACACCTTC.

There are many counts of this clonotype. The chain links TRBV6-2 or TRBV6-3 to TRBJ2-3; 7 bases are a match to TRBD2. Germline trimming cut 5 bases from V and 2 bases from J; bases unmatched to any gene: 7. This CDR3 is built from 15 residues. From germline, CDR1 is MNHEY and CDR2 SVGEGT. Here the CDR3 reads CASSLRGVATDTQYF. The CDR3 nucleotides read TGTGCCAGCAGTCTTCGGGGGGTCGCCACAGATACGCAGTATTTT.

The chain employs TRBV10-3 and TRBJ2-5; D may match TRBD1 or TRBD2 (5 bases each). The CDR3 is made up of 16 amino acids. Looked up from germline, CDR1 is ENHRY and CDR2 is SYGVKD. Trimming shortened V by 2 bases and J by 5 bases, and 18 bases separated the two germline ends. CDR3: CAISELGVASRETQYF. CDR3 nucleotide sequence: TGTGCCATCAGTGAGCTGGGGGTAGCATCCAGGGAGACCCAGTACTTC.

This clonotype was counted between two and nine times. J is TRBJ1-5 and V is TRBV4-1; D may be TRBD1 (6 bases). V lost 7 bases, J lost 2 bases, and 18 bases lay in between. The CDR3 totals 16 residues. Germline-derived CDR1 and CDR2 are MGHRA and YSYEKL. The CDR3 sequence: CASTFSDSPGNQPQHF. The DNA of the CDR3 is TGCGCCAGCACCTTCTCGGACAGCCCGGGCAATCAGCCCCAGCATTTT.

This chain uses TRBV27 with TRBJ2-5, with unresolved D. The germline gives CDR1 MNHEY, CDR2 SMNVEV (reference sequence). V gave up 6 bases and J gave up 0 bases, with 14 bases separating them. The CDR3 extends over 15 amino acids. The CDR3 loop reads CASSPLWANQETQYF. CDR3 DNA sequence: TGTGCCAGCAGCCCCCTGTGGGCAAACCAAGAGACCCAGTACTTC.

This clonotype was observed many times. The chain recombines TRBV7-2 with TRBJ1-2; no firm D call. The V end lost 2 bases, the J end lost 0 bases, and 10 bases lay between the germline ends. The CDR3 extends over 15 amino acids. The germline gives CDR1 SGHTA, CDR2 FQGNSA. In nucleotides, the CDR3 is TGTGCCAGCAGCTTAAATGGCGGGCCTAACTATGGCTACACCTTC. This translates into CASSLNGGPNYGYTF. The full variable domain, with the rest looked up from reference TRBV7-2 and TRBJ1-2, is GAGVSQSPSNKVTEKGKDVELRCDPISGHTALYWYRQSLGQGLEFLIYFQGNSAPDKSGLPSDRFSAERTGGSVSTLTIQRTQQEDSAVYLCASSLNGGPNYGYTFGSGTRLTVV.

This chain links TRBV10-2 with TRBJ1-5; a weak D match, TRBD1 (6 bases). Trimming cost V 4 bases and J 2 bases, with 18 bases left between them. The CDR3 contains 17 residues. Germline assignment: CDR1 WSHSY and CDR2 SAAADI. CDR3 in amino acids: CASSGGGGGRGNQPQHF. In nucleotides, the CDR3 is TGCGCCAGCAGTGGGGGTGGAGGGGGGAGGGGCAATCAGCCCCAGCATTTT.

This clonotype was observed many times. The chain is built from TRBV12-3 or TRBV12-4 and TRBJ2-3; maybe TRBD2 (6 bases). Trimming shortened V by 4 bases and J by 8 bases, and 16 bases separated the two germline ends. The CDR3 has 14 residues. In DNA form, the CDR3 reads TGTGCCAGCAGTTGGAGACTAGTTAGTCCTACGCAGTATTTT. As protein: CASSWRLVSPTQYF.

This clonotype was observed a few times. The V call is TRBV27, the J call TRBJ2-5, with 7 nucleotides matching TRBD2. V dropped 7 bases and J dropped 3; count of bases not matched to a gene: 11. This CDR3 has 15 residues. The germline V gene encodes CDR1 MNHEY and CDR2 SMNVEV (reference sequence). CDR3 sequence (DNA): TGTGCCAGCACCGATAATAGCGGGCCCAAAGAGACCCAGTACTTC. Its translation: CASTDNSGPKETQYF.

This clonotype was found a few times. The genes are TRBV12-3 or TRBV12-4 and TRBJ2-7; TRBD1 matches 8 bases. The length of the CDR3 is 14 residues. Unmatched junction bases numbered 7, after V lost 6 bases and J lost 3 bases. In DNA, the CDR3 is TGTGCCAGCAGCAGACAGGGGATGGGCTACGAGCAGTACTTC. Protein sequence: CASSRQGMGYEQYF.